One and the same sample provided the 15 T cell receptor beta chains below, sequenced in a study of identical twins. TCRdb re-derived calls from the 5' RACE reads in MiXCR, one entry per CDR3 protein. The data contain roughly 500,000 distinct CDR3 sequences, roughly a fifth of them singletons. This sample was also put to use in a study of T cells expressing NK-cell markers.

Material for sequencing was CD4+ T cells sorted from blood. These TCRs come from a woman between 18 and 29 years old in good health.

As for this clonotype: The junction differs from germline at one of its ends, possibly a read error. CDR3 sequence (DNA): TGTGCCTGCAGTTTCCTTAGGCTTCGAGCGGGGGCGGGATATACGCAGTATTTT. Its protein product is CACSFLRLRAGAGYTQYF. The V call is TRBV12-3 or TRBV12-4, the J call TRBJ2-3; 8 bases line up with TRBD2. This CDR3 contains 18 residues.

The CDR3 sequence: CAWRGGNIAGGYYEQYF. The CDR3, as DNA: TGTGCCTGGAGAGGAGGTAACATAGCCGGGGGGTACTACGAGCAGTACTTC. The rearrangement joins TRBV30 to TRBJ2-7, with TRBD2 matching 7 bases. The CDR3 consists of 17 residues. The ends lost 3 bases at V and 3 bases at J; junction bases unmatched: 17. CDR1 is GTSNPN and CDR2 is SVGIG in the germline V gene (reference sequence). The full variable domain, rest sourced from reference TRBV30 and TRBJ2-7, is SQTIHQWPATLVQPVGSPLSLECTVEGTSNPNLYWYRQAAGRGLQLLFYSVGIGQISSEVPQNLSASRPQDRQFILSSKKLLLSDSGFYLCAWRGGNIAGGYYEQYFGPGTRLTVT.

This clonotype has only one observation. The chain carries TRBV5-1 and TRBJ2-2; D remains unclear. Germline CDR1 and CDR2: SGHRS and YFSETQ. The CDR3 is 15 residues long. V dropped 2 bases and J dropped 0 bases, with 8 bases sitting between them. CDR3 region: CASSFDLTNTGELFF. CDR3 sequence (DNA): TGCGCCAGCAGCTTTGACTTAACGAACACCGGGGAGCTGTTTTTT.

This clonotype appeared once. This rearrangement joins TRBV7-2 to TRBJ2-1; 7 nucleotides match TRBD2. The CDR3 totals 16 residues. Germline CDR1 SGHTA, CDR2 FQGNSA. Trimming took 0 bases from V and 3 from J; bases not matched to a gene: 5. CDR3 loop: CASSLASSGHYNEQFF. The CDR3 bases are TGTGCCAGCAGCTTAGCTTCTAGCGGCCACTACAATGAGCAGTTCTTC.

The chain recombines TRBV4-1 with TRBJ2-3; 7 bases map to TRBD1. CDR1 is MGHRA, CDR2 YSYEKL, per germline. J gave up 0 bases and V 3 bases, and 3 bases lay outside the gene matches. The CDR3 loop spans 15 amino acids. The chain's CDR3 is CASSQTGISTDTQYF. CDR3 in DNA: TGCGCCAGCAGCCAGACAGGGATAAGCACAGATACGCAGTATTTT.

In DNA form, the CDR3 reads TGTGCCAGCAGTTACGGGCGGAGTGAGCAGTTCTTC. Translation gives CASSYGRSEQFF. The genes are TRBV6-2 or TRBV6-3 and TRBJ2-1; D remains ambiguous. The CDR3 extends over 12 amino acids. The ends were cut back, 2 bases at V and 9 bases at J, with 8 bases in the middle. Per the germline V gene, CDR1 is MNHEY and CDR2 is SVGEGT.

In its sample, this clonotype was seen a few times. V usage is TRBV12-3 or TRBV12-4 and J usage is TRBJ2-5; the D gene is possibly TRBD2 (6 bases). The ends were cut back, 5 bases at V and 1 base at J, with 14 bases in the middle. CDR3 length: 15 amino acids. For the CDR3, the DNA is TGTGCCAGCAGTCGAGATGGGACTGGCCAAGAGACCCAGTACTTC. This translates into CASSRDGTGQETQYF.

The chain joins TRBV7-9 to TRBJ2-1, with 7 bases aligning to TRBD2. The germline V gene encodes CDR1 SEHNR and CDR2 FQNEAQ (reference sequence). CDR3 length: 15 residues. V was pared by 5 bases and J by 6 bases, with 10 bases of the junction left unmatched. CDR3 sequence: CASSLLPGGSNEQFF. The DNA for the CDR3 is TGTGCCAGCAGCCTACTGCCGGGCGGGAGCAATGAGCAGTTCTTC.

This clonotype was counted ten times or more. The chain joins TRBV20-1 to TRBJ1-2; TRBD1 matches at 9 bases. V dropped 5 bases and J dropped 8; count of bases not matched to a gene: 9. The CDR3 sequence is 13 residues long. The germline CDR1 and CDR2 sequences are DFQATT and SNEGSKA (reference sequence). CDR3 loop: CSALQDRGEGYTF. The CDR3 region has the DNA TGCAGTGCTCTACAGGACAGGGGTGAGGGCTACACCTTC.

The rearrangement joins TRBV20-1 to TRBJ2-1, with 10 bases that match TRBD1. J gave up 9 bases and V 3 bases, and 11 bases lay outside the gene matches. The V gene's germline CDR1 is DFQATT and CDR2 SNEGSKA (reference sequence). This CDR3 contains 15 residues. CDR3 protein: CSASSGTGVSIEQFF. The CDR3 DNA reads TGCAGTGCTAGTTCCGGGACAGGGGTTTCTATTGAGCAGTTCTTC.

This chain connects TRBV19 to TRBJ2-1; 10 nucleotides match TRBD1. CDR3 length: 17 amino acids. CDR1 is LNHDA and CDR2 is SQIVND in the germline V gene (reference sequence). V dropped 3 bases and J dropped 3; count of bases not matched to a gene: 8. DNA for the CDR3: TGTGCCAGTAGTATGTCCGGGACAGGGGCCCTCTACAATGAGCAGTTCTTC. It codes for CASSMSGTGALYNEQFF.

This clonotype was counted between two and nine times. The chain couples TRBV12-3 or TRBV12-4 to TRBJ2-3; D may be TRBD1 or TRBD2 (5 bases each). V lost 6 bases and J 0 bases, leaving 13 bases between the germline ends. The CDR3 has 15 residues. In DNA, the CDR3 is TGTGCCAGCAGCCTGGGACCGATGAGCACAGATACGCAGTATTTT. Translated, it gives CASSLGPMSTDTQYF.

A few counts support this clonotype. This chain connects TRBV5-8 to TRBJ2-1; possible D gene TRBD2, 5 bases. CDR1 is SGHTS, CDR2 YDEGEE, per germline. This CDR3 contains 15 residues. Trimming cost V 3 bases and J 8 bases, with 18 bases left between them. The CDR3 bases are TGTGCCAGCAGCTCGGCACTAGGCATCCCCGATGAGCAGTTCTTC. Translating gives CASSSALGIPDEQFF.

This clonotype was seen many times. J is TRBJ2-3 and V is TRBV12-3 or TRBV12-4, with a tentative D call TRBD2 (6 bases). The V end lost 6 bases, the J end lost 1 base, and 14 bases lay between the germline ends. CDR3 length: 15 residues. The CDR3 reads CASSQVGGGTDTQYF. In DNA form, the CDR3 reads TGTGCCAGCAGCCAGGTGGGCGGGGGCACAGATACGCAGTATTTT.

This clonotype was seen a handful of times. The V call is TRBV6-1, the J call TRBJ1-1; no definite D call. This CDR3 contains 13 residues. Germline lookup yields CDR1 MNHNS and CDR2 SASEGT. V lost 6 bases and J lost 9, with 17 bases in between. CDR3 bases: TGTGCCAGCAGGCCTTCCACCGGGCTTAAAGCTTTCTTT. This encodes CASRPSTGLKAFF.